What follows are 23 T cell receptor beta chains derived from one specimen sequenced in a study of cytomegalovirus exposure and HLA in healthy donors. PCR involved 60 Vbeta and 13 Jbeta primers. This table comes from immunoSEQ multiplex PCR, and its TCRdb copy is limited to in-frame clones, with some not included. The sample contains around 120,000 clones, around 74% of which appear only once. The source material was PBMCs. The receptors come from a man aged 55 to 70 in good health and CMV-seropositive.

About this clone itself: The sample holds other DNA sequences that translate to the same CDR3. This chain uses TRBV15 with TRBJ2-5; TRBD2 aligns across 11 bases. This CDR3 is 19 amino acids long. V lost 5 bases and J lost 4; bases outside the gene matches: 18. CDR1 LNHNV and CDR2 YYDKDF come from the germline V gene (reference sequence). The DNA for the CDR3 is TGTGCCACCAGCCCTTTCCCGGGATTAGCGGGGGGGCCGGTAGAGACCCAGTACTTC. This encodes CATSPFPGLAGGPVETQYF.

V is TRBV7-8 and J is TRBJ2-2; D possibly corresponds to TRBD2 (5 bases). Germline lookup yields CDR1 SGHVS and CDR2 FQNEAQ. CDR3 length equals 16 residues. V gave up 0 bases and J gave up 0 bases, with 8 bases separating them. The DNA for the CDR3 is TGTGCCAGCAGCTTAGCAGGGCGGGCGAACACCGGGGAGCTGTTTTTT. Amino acids: CASSLAGRANTGELFF. The whole variable domain, remainder taken from reference TRBV7-8 and TRBJ2-2, is GAGVSQSPRYKVAKRGQDVALRCDPISGHVSLFWYQQALGQGPEFLTYFQNEAQLDKSGLPSDRFFAERPEGSVSTLKIQRTQQEDSAVYLCASSLAGRANTGELFFGEGSRLTVL.

The V gene is TRBV11-3, the J gene TRBJ2-7; 7 nucleotides agree with TRBD2. The CDR3 is 12 amino acids. The junction had 3 bases not matched to a gene; V was cut back by 5 bases and J by 5 bases. Germline values: CDR1 SGHNT, CDR2 YENEEA. The CDR3 bases are TGTGCCAGCAGCCCCGGGACTAACGAGCAGTACTTC. Amino acid sequence: CASSPGTNEQYF.

In this sample, this clone turned up once. V and J are TRBV6-1 and TRBJ1-5, with TRBD1 identical over 9 bases. Germline CDR1 and CDR2: MNHNS and SASEGT. The V gene end was trimmed by 4 bases and the J gene end by 2 bases; junction bases not matched to a gene: 12. The CDR3 covers 18 residues. CDR3 DNA sequence: TGTGCCAGCAGTGCCTCGTGGACAGGGGAGATCGGCAATCAGCCCCAGCATTTT. The encoded protein is CASSASWTGEIGNQPQHF.

In its sample, this clone was seen a few times. The J gene is TRBJ2-7, the V gene TRBV5-1; D is uncertain. With 6 bases removed from V and 0 bases from J, the gap between germline ends came to 13 bases. Germline-derived CDR1 and CDR2 are SGHRS and YFSETQ. CDR3 size: 14 residues. The CDR3: CASTPHQASYEQYF. CDR3 nucleotides: TGCGCCAGCACCCCCCATCAAGCCTCCTACGAGCAGTACTTC.

The chain carries TRBV4-2 and TRBJ2-7, with 9 bases aligning to TRBD2. The V segment lost 4 bases and the J segment 6 bases; nucleotides outside the gene matches: 4. Germline assignment: CDR1 LGHNA and CDR2 YNFKEQ. This CDR3 has 13 amino acids. DNA for the CDR3: TGTGCCAGCAGCCTATCGACTAGCGGCGAGCAGTACTTC. Protein sequence: CASSLSTSGEQYF.

This chain connects TRBV19 to TRBJ2-7, with D maybe TRBD1 (6 bases). The V end was cut by 5 bases, the J end by 1 base, with 12 bases between. CDR1 LNHDA and CDR2 SQIVND come from the germline V gene (reference sequence). The CDR3 loop spans 14 amino acids. The DNA for the CDR3 is TGTGCCAGTAGTCTCCGGGACAAGTCCTACGAGCAGTACTTC. This codes for CASSLRDKSYEQYF. The complete variable domain, with remaining parts taken from reference TRBV19 and TRBJ2-7, reads DGGITQSPKYLFRKEGQNVTLSCEQNLNHDAMYWYRQDPGQGLRLIYYSQIVNDFQKGDIAEGYSVSREKKESFPLTVTSAQKNPTAFYLCASSLRDKSYEQYFGPGTRLTVT.

This clone was observed a few times. The V call is TRBV7-2, the J call TRBJ2-1; no reliable D call. The CDR3 is made up of 15 amino acids. The V end was cut by 5 bases, the J end by 2 bases, with 13 bases between. The germline CDR1 and CDR2 sequences are SGHTA and FQGNSA. The CDR3 sequence is CASSPSSVAYNEQFF. The CDR3 coding sequence is TGTGCCAGCAGCCCGAGCTCTGTTGCCTACAATGAGCAGTTCTTC.

A remark on this clone: The junction does not match germline at one end; this may be a read error. The chain carries TRBV7-7 and TRBJ2-1, with D perhaps matching TRBD2 (5 bases). The CDR3 consists of 14 residues. Per the germline V gene, CDR1 is SSHAT and CDR2 is FNYEAQ (reference sequence). For the CDR3, the DNA is TGTGCTAGCACCCTCGGGCCTCTCTCGGGGGAGCAGTTCTTC. Translating gives CASTLGPLSGEQFF.

The chain couples TRBV7-9 to TRBJ1-1; D gene uncertain. Germline assignment: CDR1 SEHNR and CDR2 FQNEAQ (reference sequence). This CDR3 is 14 amino acids long. Between the trimmed V and J ends, which lost 5 bases and 0 bases, there was a span of 10 bases. CDR3 nucleotides: TGTGCCAGCAGCGGTGGACTGCTGAACACTGAAGCTTTCTTT. It is translated as CASSGGLLNTEAFF.

This clone was recorded only once. The gene calls are TRBV4-1 and TRBJ2-4, with a weak D call TRBD2 (5 bases). The V end lost 0 bases, the J end lost 8 bases, and 14 bases lay between the germline ends. This CDR3 is 15 amino acids long. Germline V gives CDR1 MGHRA, CDR2 YSYEKL. In nucleotides, the CDR3 is TGCGCCAGCAGCCAAGAGTCTAGCCGGGCCGACATTCAGTACTTC. It codes for CASSQESSRADIQYF.

This clone appeared once. CDR3 loop: CASNIGAGGYQETQYF. CDR3 bases: TGTGCCAGCAATATCGGGGCAGGGGGTTACCAAGAGACCCAGTACTTC. V usage is TRBV2 and J usage is TRBJ2-5, with 7 positions matching TRBD1. The germline gives CDR1 SNHLY, CDR2 FYNNEI. The V and J ends lost 7 bases and 0 bases, in that order; junction bases with no gene match: 11. This CDR3 region has 16 residues.

The gene calls are TRBV9 and TRBJ1-1; TRBD1 aligns across 7 bases. Trimming cost V 5 bases and J 6 bases; bases outside gene matches: 10. In germline, CDR1 is SGDLS, CDR2 YYNGEE. The CDR3 consists of 14 residues. This CDR3 is CASSKSPGTAEAFF. The CDR3, as DNA: TGTGCCAGCAGTAAAAGCCCCGGGACAGCTGAAGCTTTCTTT.

The chain is built from TRBV5-4 and TRBJ2-5, with 9 bases identical to TRBD1. Gene TRBJ2-7 matches the end of the DNA better, so the J call may be wrong. Germline CDR1 is SGHNT and CDR2 is YYREEE (reference sequence). The CDR3 runs 15 residues. The CDR3 reads CASSLRQGVSYEQYF. CDR3 DNA: TGTGCCAGCAGCTTGAGACAGGGGGTCTCCTACGAGCAGTACTTC.

The rearrangement uses TRBV5-1 and TRBJ1-3, with D uncertain. Deletions cut 0 bases from V and 4 bases from J, with 8 bases between. Per germline, CDR1 SGHRS and CDR2 YFSETQ. This CDR3 contains 14 residues. CDR3 coding DNA: TGCGCCAGCAGCTTGGGGGCCCTGGGAAACACCATATATTTT. Translating gives CASSLGALGNTIYF.

This clone was detected only a few times. The chain has TRBV18 and TRBJ2-7; D perhaps matches TRBD1 (5 bases). V lost 6 bases and J 2 bases, leaving 17 bases between the germline ends. Per germline, CDR1 KGHSH and CDR2 LQKENI. The CDR3 runs to 15 residues. Here the CDR3 reads CASSQYRQLPYEQYF. Here the CDR3 DNA reads TGTGCCAGCTCCCAATACAGACAGCTCCCCTACGAGCAGTACTTC.

V usage is TRBV9 and J usage is TRBJ2-1; possibly TRBD1 for D (6 bases). Germline V gene sequence: CDR1 SGDLS, CDR2 YYNGEE. The CDR3 spans 15 residues. V lost 0 bases and J 8 bases, leaving 15 bases between the germline ends. The CDR3 coding sequence is TGTGCCAGCAGCGTAGATTGGGGGCTAAGGGATGAGCAGTTCTTC. Protein product: CASSVDWGLRDEQFF.

V is TRBV15 and J is TRBJ2-2; perhaps TRBD2 as D (5 bases). The germline V and J ends were trimmed by 0 bases and 4 bases, with 9 bases remaining between them. Per germline, CDR1 LNHNV and CDR2 YYDKDF (reference sequence). The CDR3 consists of 15 residues. The CDR3 DNA sequence: TGTGCCACCAGCAGAGATTTAGGGAGCACCGGGGAGCTGTTTTTT. It specifies CATSRDLGSTGELFF. Full variable domain (rest looked up from reference TRBV15 and TRBJ2-2): DAMVIQNPRYQVTQFGKPVTLSCSQTLNHNVMYWYQQKSSQAPKLLFHYYDKDFNNEADTPDNFQSRRPNTSFCFLDIRSPGLGDTAMYLCATSRDLGSTGELFFGEGSRLTVL.

The V gene is TRBV15, the J gene TRBJ2-7; 7 nucleotides agree with TRBD2. From germline, CDR1 is LNHNV and CDR2 YYDKDF (reference sequence). The V gene end was trimmed by 1 base and the J gene end by 5 bases; junction bases not matched to a gene: 8. The CDR3 is 15 residues long. The chain's CDR3 is CATSRVGGGRDEQYF. The CDR3 nucleotides read TGTGCCACCAGCAGAGTTGGGGGGGGAAGAGACGAGCAGTACTTC.

The genes are TRBV4-2 and TRBJ2-1, with a weak D call TRBD2 (6 bases). V gave up 0 bases and J gave up 3 bases, with 12 bases separating them. This CDR3 has 16 amino acids. Per germline, CDR1 LGHNA and CDR2 YNFKEQ. The CDR3: CASSQDHRGYYNEQFF. The CDR3 DNA is TGTGCCAGCAGCCAAGATCATCGGGGGTACTACAATGAGCAGTTCTTC.

The genes are TRBV7-8 and TRBJ2-2; 9 bases agree with TRBD1. Germline V gene data show CDR1 as SGHVS and CDR2 as FQNEAQ. After removal of 6 bases from V and 7 bases from J, the junction contained 3 bases not matched to a gene. The CDR3 is 13 residues long. The CDR3 region has the DNA TGTGCCAGCAGGCGACAGGGGGGCGGGGAGCTGTTTTTT. Translation: CASRRQGGGELFF.

The chain combines TRBV28 with TRBJ2-7; 9 nucleotides align to TRBD1. Unmatched junction bases numbered 7, after V lost 5 bases and J lost 5 bases. The CDR3 is made up of 14 amino acids. Looked up from germline, CDR1 is MDHEN and CDR2 is SYDVKM. CDR3 sequence reads: CASSPRTGANEQYF. In nucleotides, the CDR3 is TGTGCCAGCAGTCCAAGGACAGGGGCCAACGAGCAGTACTTC. Using reference TRBV28 and TRBJ2-7 for the parts outside the CDR3, the full variable domain is DVKVTQSSRYLVKRTGEKVFLECVQDMDHENMFWYRQDPGLGLRLIYFSYDVKMKEKGDIPEGYSVSREKKERFSLILESASTNQTSMYLCASSPRTGANEQYFGPGTRLTVT.

The rearrangement links TRBV5-6 to TRBJ1-5; TRBD1 matches at 10 bases. V gave up 4 bases and J gave up 4 bases; unmatched junction bases: 8. The CDR3 has 16 amino acids. Germline CDR1 SGHDT, CDR2 YYEEEE. CDR3: CASSLGQGQRNQPQHF. The CDR3 bases are TGTGCCAGCAGCCTGGGACAGGGGCAACGGAATCAGCCCCAGCATTTT.